This T cell receptor beta chain derives from a study of CD8+CD57+ T cells in acquired aplastic anemia listed by TCRdb under 2018. General notes on the study: On average, sorted CD4+ and CD8+ cells yielded around 3.5 ug of extracted DNA, with a range of roughly 0.17 to 27.4 ug. Healthy donor samples averaged about 9.9 million reads for CD4+ and 11 million to 14 million for CD8+ cells.

Summary of the overall study and its limitations: About 30 CD8+ CDR3 sequences were found to be shared between patients and controls, but these sequences appeared to be highly expressed in patients and within the immunodominant clones of the patients. CD8+ Simpson's diversity did not differ significantly between patients and healthy controls (P=0.060).

TCR beta VDJ combination and CDR3 sequence profiling used genomic DNA as the template. An Illumina HiSeq 2000 was the platform used for TCR repertoire sequencing. In the paper's pipeline: TRBV/TRBJ rearrangement plots, CDR3 size and DJ length profiles, and Simpson's diversity index were used to evaluate the repertoires. The most abundant DNA sequence in the deep sequencing data was defined as the immunodominant clone. CDR3 amino acid sequences were screened for sharing across subjects and were compared with published repertoires and the VDJdb database. In TCRdb, the public reads were trimmed at Q25 with fastp and aligned with MiXCR, with productive beta chains retained. All rows with the same CDR3 protein become a single entry with the most common DNA and genes. The V and J calls were not made by the authors but by TCRdb's processing. The sample table shows 75,000 to 90,000 distinct CDR3 sequences, and under 50% are seen once. Jointly, the top ten make up roughly 70% of the sample.

In the case of this clonotype: The clone's antigen remains unknown. A much bigger clone sits one base away, suggesting this may be a read error.

The study deep-sequenced TCR repertoires of sorted CD4+ and CD8+ blood T cells from severe aplastic anemia patients and healthy subjects. Ficoll-Paque density gradient centrifugation was used to isolate peripheral blood mononuclear cells. Before DNA was extracted, CD4+ and CD8+ T cells were sorted using either FACS or magnetic beads. The specimen sequenced was sorted CD4+, CD8+, or CD8+CD57+ T cells (not recorded which) from PBMCs. The receptor comes from a human donor in good health, serving as a control.

The CDR3 region: CASSDLGSRGETFF. In nucleotide form, the sequence is TGTGCCAGCAGCGACCTGGGGTCAAGAGGAGAAACTTTCTTT. The chain employs TRBV9 and TRBJ1-1; no confident D gene assignment can be made. V is clipped by 3 bases and J by 12 bases, and the sequence between their germline boundaries is 21 bases long. Reading the germline V gene gives CDR1 SGDLS and CDR2 YYNGEE. The CDR3 covers 14 residues, taking in both the cysteine and the phenylalanine. Only the CDR3 part of the read is kept: 42 bases, read in frame from the first base.